These T cell receptor beta chains were read from a single sample in a study of blood T cell repertoires in COVID-19. Data came from immunoSEQ multiplex PCR; TCRdb stores just in-frame clones and leaves some out. The sample lists fewer than 300,000 clones, 85% to 90% occurring once. Sequencing was done on a sample of peripheral blood. Every receptor here comes from a middle-aged woman who had recovered from COVID-19. Both conserved end residues are part of each CDR3. A D gene is named only where the DNA matches it firmly. Rows may omit the clone size; those that give it use once, few, many or a size class.

v_gene,j_gene,abundance,d_gene,CDR3aa,CDR3nt
TRBV7-9,TRBJ2-7,-,-,CASSPQGPQGKSVQYF,TGTGCCAGCAGCCCTCAGGGGCCCCAGGGTAAATCAGTGCAGTACTTC
TRBV5-1,TRBJ2-1,-,TRBD2,CASSPRTSVSYNEQFF,TGCGCCAGCAGCCCGAGGACTAGCGTTTCCTACAATGAGCAGTTCTTC
TRBV11-2,TRBJ2-2,-,-,CASSRPGVVAGGELFF,TGTGCCAGCAGCCGTCCGGGTGTGGTAGCCGGGGGGGAGCTGTTTTTT
TRBV4-3,TRBJ2-5,-,-,CASSLGVIGETQYF,TGCGCCAGCAGCCTCGGGGTAATTGGGGAGACCCAGTACTTC
TRBV12-3/TRBV12-4,TRBJ2-7,-,-,CASSLGDYEQYF,TGTGCCAGCAGTTTAGGAGATTACGAGCAGTACTTC
TRBV5-5,TRBJ2-5,-,TRBD2,CASSPGLANQETQYF,TGTGCCAGCAGCCCGGGACTAGCGAACCAAGAGACCCAGTACTTC
TRBV5-4,TRBJ1-2,few,TRBD1,CASSPGGTDYGYTF,TGTGCCAGCAGCCCAGGGGGGACAGACTATGGCTACACCTTC
TRBV2,TRBJ1-3,-,TRBD1,CASSEAGQGLGNTIYF,TGTGCCAGCAGTGAAGCGGGACAGGGGCTGGGAAACACCATATATTTT
TRBV5-5,TRBJ2-5,-,-,CASSLVGTLGTQYF,TGTGCCAGCAGCTTGGTGGGCACGTTGGGGACCCAGTACTTC
TRBV6-2/TRBV6-3,TRBJ1-5,few,-,CASSYGVGQGGNQPQHF,TGTGCCAGCAGTTACGGGGTGGGGCAGGGTGGCAATCAGCCCCAGCATTTT
TRBV18,TRBJ1-5,-,TRBD1,CASSPATGDQPQHF,TGTGCCAGCTCACCGGCGACAGGGGATCAGCCCCAGCATTTT
TRBV6-5,TRBJ1-2,-,TRBD1,CASRGQGRNYGYTF,TGTGCCAGCAGGGGACAGGGGCGAAACTATGGCTACACCTTC
TRBV7-2,TRBJ2-7,-,TRBD2,CASSTAGGKDEQYF,TGTGCCAGCAGCACCGCCGGGGGGAAGGACGAGCAGTACTTC
TRBV6-5,TRBJ1-2,-,TRBD1,CASTPGTGYGYTF,TGTGCCAGCACCCCTGGGACAGGCTATGGCTACACCTTC
TRBV6-5,TRBJ1-2,-,-,CASSLGGQTGYTF,TGTGCCAGCAGCCTCGGCGGACAGACGGGCTACACCTTC
TRBV10-3,TRBJ2-7,-,-,CATDLGGAVEQYF,TGTGCCACTGATCTGGGGGGGGCGGTTGAGCAGTACTTC
TRBV7-9,TRBJ1-5,-,TRBD1,CASSPGTASNQPQHF,TGTGCCAGCAGCCCCGGGACAGCGAGCAATCAGCCCCAGCATTTT
TRBV7-6,TRBJ2-5,-,TRBD1,CASSPGTGSETQYF,TGTGCCAGCAGCCCCGGGACAGGGTCAGAGACCCAGTACTTC
TRBV4-1,TRBJ1-3,-,-,CASSQDSGGALGSGNTIYF,TGCGCCAGCAGCCAAGATTCGGGAGGGGCACTGGGATCTGGAAACACCATATATTTT
TRBV5-4,TRBJ1-4,few,-,CASTMWGPNEKLFF,TGTGCCAGCACGATGTGGGGGCCTAATGAAAAACTGTTTTTT
TRBV7-6,TRBJ2-5,-,TRBD2,CASSQSSGRAGETQYF,TGTGCCAGCAGCCAATCGAGCGGGAGGGCCGGGGAGACCCAGTACTTC
TRBV2,TRBJ1-3,-,-,CAITRRTGGNTIYF,TGTGCCATCACGAGGCGTACGGGGGGAAACACCATATATTTT
TRBV10-3,TRBJ1-2,-,TRBD1,CAITRGGGGYTF,TGTGCCATCACCCGAGGGGGCGGTGGCTACACCTTC
TRBV29-1,TRBJ2-7,-,TRBD2,CSVGGDYEQYF,TGCAGCGTCGGGGGGGACTACGAGCAGTACTTC
TRBV6-5,TRBJ1-6,-,TRBD1,CASSPGQANNSPLHF,TGTGCCAGCTCTCCGGGACAGGCTAATAATTCACCCCTCCACTTT
TRBV7-2,TRBJ2-2,once,TRBD1,CASSSRTGGARTGELFF,TGTGCCAGCAGCTCACGTACAGGGGGCGCGCGGACCGGGGAGCTGTTTTTT
TRBV6-5,TRBJ1-1,-,-,CASSLPGVDTEAFF,TGTGCCAGCAGCCTCCCGGGGGTAGACACTGAAGCTTTCTTT
TRBV4-1,TRBJ2-3,-,-,CASSQRSQGGGSADTQYF,TGCGCCAGCAGCCAACGGTCACAGGGCGGGGGCTCCGCGGATACGCAGTATTTT
TRBV2,TRBJ1-2,few,-,CASSDIGGRGYTF,TGTGCCAGCAGTGATATAGGGGGAAGGGGCTACACCTTC
TRBV19,TRBJ2-2,-,-,CASSRGLPLNTGELFF,TGTGCCAGTAGTCGGGGACTCCCCTTGAACACCGGGGAGCTGTTTTTT
TRBV9,TRBJ2-6,-,TRBD1,CASSGTGTESSGANVLTF,TGTGCCAGCAGCGGAACCGGGACAGAGAGCTCTGGGGCCAACGTCCTGACTTTC
TRBV5-1,TRBJ1-2,-,TRBD1,CASSSTGGNYGYTF,TGCGCCAGCAGCTCCACAGGGGGGAACTATGGCTACACCTTC
TRBV7-8,TRBJ1-2,-,TRBD1,CASSLGGTGTGGYTF,TGTGCCAGCAGCTTAGGGGGGACAGGGACAGGTGGCTACACCTTC
TRBV6-4,TRBJ1-2,-,-,CASSDRGPGVRSYTF,TGTGCCAGCAGTGATAGGGGCCCGGGGGTTCGGAGCTACACCTTC
TRBV7-2,TRBJ2-2,-,TRBD2,CASSLWGRAYGTGELFF,TGTGCCAGCAGCTTATGGGGGAGGGCCTATGGCACCGGGGAGCTGTTTTTT
TRBV18,TRBJ2-1,-,TRBD1,CASSPQRQGASYNEQFF,TGTGCCAGCTCACCCCAACGACAGGGGGCATCTTACAATGAGCAGTTCTTC
TRBV14,TRBJ2-1,once,TRBD2,CASRWGTSEAYNEQFF,TGTGCCAGCAGGTGGGGGACTAGCGAGGCCTACAATGAGCAGTTCTTC